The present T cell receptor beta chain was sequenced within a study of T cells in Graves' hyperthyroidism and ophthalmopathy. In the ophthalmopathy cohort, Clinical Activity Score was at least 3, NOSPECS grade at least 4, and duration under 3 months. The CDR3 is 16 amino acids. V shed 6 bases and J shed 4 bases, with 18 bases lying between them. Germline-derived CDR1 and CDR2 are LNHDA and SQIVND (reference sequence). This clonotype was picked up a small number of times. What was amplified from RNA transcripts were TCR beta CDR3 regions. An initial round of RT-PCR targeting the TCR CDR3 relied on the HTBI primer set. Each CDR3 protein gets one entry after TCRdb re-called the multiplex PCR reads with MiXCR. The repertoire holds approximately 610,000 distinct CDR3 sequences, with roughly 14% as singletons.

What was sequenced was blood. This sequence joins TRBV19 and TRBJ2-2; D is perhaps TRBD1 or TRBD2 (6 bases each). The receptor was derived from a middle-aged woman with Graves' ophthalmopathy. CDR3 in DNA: TGTGCCAGTAGCCTTGAGGGGGGCGCGGGCACCGGGGAGCTGTTTTTT. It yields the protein CASSLEGGAGTGELFF.